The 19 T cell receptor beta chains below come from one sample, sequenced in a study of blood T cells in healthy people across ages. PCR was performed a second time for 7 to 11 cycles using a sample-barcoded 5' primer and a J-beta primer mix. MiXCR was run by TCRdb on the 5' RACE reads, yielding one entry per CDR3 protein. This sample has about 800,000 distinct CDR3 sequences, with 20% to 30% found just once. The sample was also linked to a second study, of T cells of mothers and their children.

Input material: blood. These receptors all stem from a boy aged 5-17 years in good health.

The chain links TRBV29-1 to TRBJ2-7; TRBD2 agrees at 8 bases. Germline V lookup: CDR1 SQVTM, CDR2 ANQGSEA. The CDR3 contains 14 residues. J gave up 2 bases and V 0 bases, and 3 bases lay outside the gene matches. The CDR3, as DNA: TGCAGCGTTGAAGATAGCGGGGCGACCTACGAGCAGTACTTC. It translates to CSVEDSGATYEQYF.

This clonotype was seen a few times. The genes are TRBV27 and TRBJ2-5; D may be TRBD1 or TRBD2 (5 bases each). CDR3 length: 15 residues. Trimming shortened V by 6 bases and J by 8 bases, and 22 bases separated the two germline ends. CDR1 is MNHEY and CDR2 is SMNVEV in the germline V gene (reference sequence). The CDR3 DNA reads TGTGCCAGCAGACCAGGGACCACAGCTAACCCCACCCAGTACTTC. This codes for CASRPGTTANPTQYF.

CDR3 in amino acids: CATSRSPDTQYF. In DNA, the CDR3 is TGTGCCACCAGCAGATCCCCAGATACGCAGTATTTT. The chain couples TRBV15 to TRBJ2-3; D remains unclear. V gave up 2 bases and J gave up 4 bases, with 4 bases separating them. This CDR3 has 12 residues. The germline V gene has CDR1 LNHNV and CDR2 YYDKDF (reference sequence).

The CDR3 nucleotides are TGTGCCAGCAGTTCTATGGGGGGTATCGGAAGCTATGGCTACACCTTC. It yields the protein CASSSMGGIGSYGYTF. J is TRBJ1-2 and V is TRBV7-2, with a weak D call TRBD1 (5 bases). The germline CDR1 and CDR2 sequences are SGHTA and FQGNSA. With 6 bases removed from V and 4 bases from J, the gap between germline ends came to 21 bases. The CDR3 loop spans 16 amino acids.

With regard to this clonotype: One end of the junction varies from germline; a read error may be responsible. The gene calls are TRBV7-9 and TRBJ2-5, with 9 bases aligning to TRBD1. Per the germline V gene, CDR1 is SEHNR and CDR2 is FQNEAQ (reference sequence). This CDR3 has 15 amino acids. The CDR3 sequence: CASSGRDRAQGTQYF. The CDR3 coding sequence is TGTGCCAGCAGCGGCCGGGACAGGGCCCAAGGGACCCAGTACTTC.

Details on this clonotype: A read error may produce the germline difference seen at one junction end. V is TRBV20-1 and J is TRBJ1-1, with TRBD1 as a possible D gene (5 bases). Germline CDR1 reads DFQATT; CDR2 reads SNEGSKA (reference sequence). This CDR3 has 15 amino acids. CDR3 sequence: CSARNPDTIGTGAFF. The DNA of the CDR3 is TGCAGTGCTAGAAACCCAGACACAATCGGGACTGGAGCTTTCTTT.

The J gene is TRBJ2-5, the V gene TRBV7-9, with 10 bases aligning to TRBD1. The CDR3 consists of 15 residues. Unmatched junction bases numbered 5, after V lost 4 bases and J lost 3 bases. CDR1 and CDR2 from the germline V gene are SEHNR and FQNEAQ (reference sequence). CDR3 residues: CASSSMDRGEETQYF. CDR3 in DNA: TGTGCCAGCAGCTCGATGGACAGGGGGGAAGAGACCCAGTACTTC.

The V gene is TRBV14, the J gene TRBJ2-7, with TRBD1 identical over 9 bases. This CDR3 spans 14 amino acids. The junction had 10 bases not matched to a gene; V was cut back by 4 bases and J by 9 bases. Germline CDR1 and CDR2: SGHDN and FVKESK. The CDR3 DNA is TGTGCCAGCAGCCCATCCACGACAGGGGGGGCGCAGTACTTC. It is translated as CASSPSTTGGAQYF.

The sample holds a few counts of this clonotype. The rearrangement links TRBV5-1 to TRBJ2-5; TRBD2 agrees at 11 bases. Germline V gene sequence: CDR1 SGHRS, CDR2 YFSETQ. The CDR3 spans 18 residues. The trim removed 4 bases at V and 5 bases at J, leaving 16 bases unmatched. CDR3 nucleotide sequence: TGCGCCAGCAGCCTTAGCGGGGGGGCCCTGTCCGCTTTGGAGACCCAGTACTTC. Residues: CASSLSGGALSALETQYF.

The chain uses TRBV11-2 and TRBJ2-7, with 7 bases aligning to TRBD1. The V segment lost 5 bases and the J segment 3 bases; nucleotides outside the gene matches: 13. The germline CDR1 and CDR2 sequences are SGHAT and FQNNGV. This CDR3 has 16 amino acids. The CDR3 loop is CASSPDRVVFIYEQYF. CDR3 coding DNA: TGTGCCAGCAGCCCTGACAGGGTTGTATTTATCTACGAGCAGTACTTC.

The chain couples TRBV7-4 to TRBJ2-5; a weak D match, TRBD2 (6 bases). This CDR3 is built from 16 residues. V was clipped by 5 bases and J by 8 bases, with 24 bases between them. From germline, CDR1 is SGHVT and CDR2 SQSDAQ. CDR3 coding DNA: TGTGCCAGCAGCGCCCCACGGGACGGAGGGGAGCGAACCCAGTACTTC. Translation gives CASSAPRDGGERTQYF.

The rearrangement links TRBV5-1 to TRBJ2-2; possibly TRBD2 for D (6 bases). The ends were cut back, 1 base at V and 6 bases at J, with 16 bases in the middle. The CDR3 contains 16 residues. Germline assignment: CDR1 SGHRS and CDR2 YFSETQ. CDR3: CASSLLETLASGELFF. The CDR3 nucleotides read TGCGCCAGCAGCTTGTTGGAGACACTAGCATCCGGGGAGCTGTTTTTT.

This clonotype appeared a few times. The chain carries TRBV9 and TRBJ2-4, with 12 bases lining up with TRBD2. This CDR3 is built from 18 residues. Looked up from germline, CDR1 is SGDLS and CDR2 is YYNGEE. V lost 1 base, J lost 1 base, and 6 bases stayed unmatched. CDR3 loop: CASSVLAGGHGAKNIQYF. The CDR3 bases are TGTGCCAGCAGCGTACTAGCGGGGGGGCACGGGGCCAAAAACATTCAGTACTTC.

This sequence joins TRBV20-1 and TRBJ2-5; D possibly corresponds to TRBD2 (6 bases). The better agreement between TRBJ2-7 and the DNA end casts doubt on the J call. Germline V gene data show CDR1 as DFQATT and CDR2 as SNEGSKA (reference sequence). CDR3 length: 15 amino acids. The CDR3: CSAYPPRDLTYEQYF. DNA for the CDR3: TGCAGTGCGTATCCGCCTCGGGACTTGACCTACGAGCAGTACTTC.

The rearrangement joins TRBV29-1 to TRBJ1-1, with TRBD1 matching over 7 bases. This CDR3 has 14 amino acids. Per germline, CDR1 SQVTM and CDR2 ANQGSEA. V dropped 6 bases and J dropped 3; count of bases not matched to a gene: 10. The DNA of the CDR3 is TGCAGCGTCGAGCTGACAGGGAGGTACACTGAAGCTTTCTTT. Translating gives CSVELTGRYTEAFF.

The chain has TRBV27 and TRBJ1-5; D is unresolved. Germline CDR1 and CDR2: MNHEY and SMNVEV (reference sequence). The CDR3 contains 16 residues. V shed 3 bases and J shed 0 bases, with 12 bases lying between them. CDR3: CASSFSSGASNQPQHF. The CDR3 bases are TGTGCCAGCAGTTTTTCGTCAGGCGCTAGCAATCAGCCCCAGCATTTT.

This CDR3 reads CASSPPGTSSYEQYF. The CDR3 DNA is TGTGCCAGCAGCCCTCCCGGGACAAGCTCCTACGAGCAGTACTTC. This sequence joins TRBV6-5 and TRBJ2-5; TRBD1 is a possible D gene (6 bases). The J call is uncertain, as TRBJ2-7 better fits the DNA end. CDR3 length equals 15 residues. Germline V CDR1 and CDR2: MNHEY, SVGAGI.

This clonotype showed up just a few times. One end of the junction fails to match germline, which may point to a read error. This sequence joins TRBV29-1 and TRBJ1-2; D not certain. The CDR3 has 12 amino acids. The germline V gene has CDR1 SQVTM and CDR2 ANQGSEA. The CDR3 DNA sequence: TGCAGCGTTGAGACCGTAAACTATGGCCACACCTTC. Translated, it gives CSVETVNYGHTF.

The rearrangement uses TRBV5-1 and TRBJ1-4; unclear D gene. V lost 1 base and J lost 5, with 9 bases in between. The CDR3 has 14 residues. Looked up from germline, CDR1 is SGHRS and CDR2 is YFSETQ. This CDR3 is CASSLRGPNEKLFF. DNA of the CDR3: TGCGCCAGCAGCTTGCGCGGACCGAATGAAAAACTGTTTTTT. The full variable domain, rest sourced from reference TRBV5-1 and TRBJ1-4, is KAGVTQTPRYLIKTRGQQVTLSCSPISGHRSVSWYQQTPGQGLQFLFEYFSETQRNKGNFPGRFSGRQFSNSRSEMNVSTLELGDSALYLCASSLRGPNEKLFFGSGTQLSVL.